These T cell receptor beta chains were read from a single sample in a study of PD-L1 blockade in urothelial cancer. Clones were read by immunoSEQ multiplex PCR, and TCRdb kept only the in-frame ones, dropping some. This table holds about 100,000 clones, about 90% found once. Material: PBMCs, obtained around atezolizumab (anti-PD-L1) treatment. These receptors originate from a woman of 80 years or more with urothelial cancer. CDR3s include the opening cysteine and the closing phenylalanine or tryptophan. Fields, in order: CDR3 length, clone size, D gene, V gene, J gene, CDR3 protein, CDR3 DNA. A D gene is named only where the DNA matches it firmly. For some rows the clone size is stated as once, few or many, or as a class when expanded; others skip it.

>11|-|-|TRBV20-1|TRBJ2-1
CSQTTYNEQFF
TGCAGTCAGACTACCTACAATGAGCAGTTCTTC
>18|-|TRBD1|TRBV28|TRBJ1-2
CASSSYTGTGPFDYGYTF
TGTGCCAGCAGTTCGTATACCGGGACAGGGCCTTTCGACTATGGCTACACCTTC
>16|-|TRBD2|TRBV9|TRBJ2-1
CASSPVLAGGFNEQFF
TGTGCCAGCAGCCCCGTCCTGGCGGGAGGGTTCAATGAGCAGTTCTTC
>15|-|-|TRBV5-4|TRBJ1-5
CASSPGGDSNQPQHF
TGTGCCAGCAGCCCAGGAGGGGATAGCAATCAGCCCCAGCATTTT
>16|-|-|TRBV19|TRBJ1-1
CASSIATGRSDTEAFF
TGTGCCAGTAGTATAGCGACTGGTAGATCGGACACTGAAGCTTTCTTT
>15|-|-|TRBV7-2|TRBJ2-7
CASSDYPGTTGEQYF
TGTGCCAGCAGCGATTATCCCGGGACGACAGGCGAGCAGTACTTC
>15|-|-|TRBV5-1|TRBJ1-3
CASSFRGNSGNTIYF
TGCGCCAGCAGCTTCCGGGGGAACTCTGGAAACACCATATATTTT
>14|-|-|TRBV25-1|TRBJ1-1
CASRGRGSHTEAFF
TGTGCCAGCAGAGGGAGGGGCTCCCACACTGAAGCTTTCTTT
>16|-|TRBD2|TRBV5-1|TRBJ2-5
CASSLARTSGSWTQYF
TGCGCCAGCAGCCTGGCTCGGACTAGCGGGAGTTGGACCCAGTACTTC
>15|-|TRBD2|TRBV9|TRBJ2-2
CASSAPGLVTGELFF
TGTGCCAGCAGCGCTCCGGGACTAGTGACCGGGGAGCTGTTTTTT
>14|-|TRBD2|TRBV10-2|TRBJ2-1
CASRVAGGDNEQFF
TGCGCCAGCAGAGTAGCGGGAGGGGACAATGAGCAGTTCTTC
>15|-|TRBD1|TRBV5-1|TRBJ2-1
CASRPTGTVYNEQFF
TGCGCCAGCAGACCAACCGGGACAGTCTACAATGAGCAGTTCTTC
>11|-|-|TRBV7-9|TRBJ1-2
CASSAHPGGTF
TGTGCCAGCAGCGCACACCCCGGGGGCACCTTC
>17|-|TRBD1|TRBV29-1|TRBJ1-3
CSVETSAGQGYGNTIYF
TGCAGCGTTGAGACCTCAGCGGGACAGGGGTATGGAAACACCATATATTTT
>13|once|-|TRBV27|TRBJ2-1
CASSRHYGDEQFF
TGTGCCAGCAGTCGACATTACGGCGATGAGCAGTTCTTC
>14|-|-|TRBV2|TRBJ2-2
CASSETRAAGELFF
TGTGCCAGCAGTGAAACTAGGGCTGCCGGGGAGCTGTTTTTT
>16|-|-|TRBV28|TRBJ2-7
CASSLLGSGESYEQYF
TGTGCCAGCAGTTTATTGGGGTCAGGGGAATCCTACGAGCAGTACTTC
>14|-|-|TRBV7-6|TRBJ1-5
CASSLREGGQPQHF
TGTGCCAGCAGCTTAAGAGAAGGGGGACAGCCCCAGCATTTT
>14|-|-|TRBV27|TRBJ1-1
CASSRTRGGTEAFF
TGTGCCAGCAGCCGGACTCGGGGAGGCACTGAAGCTTTCTTT
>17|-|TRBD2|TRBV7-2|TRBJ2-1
CASSVTSGQSSYNEQFF
TGTGCCAGCAGCGTAACTAGCGGTCAGAGCTCCTACAATGAGCAGTTCTTC
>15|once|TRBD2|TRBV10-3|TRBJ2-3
CAINRLAGLTDTQYF
TGTGCCATCAACCGACTAGCGGGACTCACAGATACGCAGTATTTT
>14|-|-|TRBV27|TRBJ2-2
CASSWRGGTGELFF
TGTGCCAGCAGTTGGAGGGGCGGCACCGGGGAGCTGTTTTTT
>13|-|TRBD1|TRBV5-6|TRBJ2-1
CASSLLQGYEQFF
TGTGCCAGCAGCTTGCTACAGGGGTATGAGCAGTTCTTC
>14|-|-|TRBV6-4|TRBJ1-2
CASTLNPEEGGYTF
TGTGCCAGCACTTTAAACCCGGAGGAAGGCGGCTACACCTTC
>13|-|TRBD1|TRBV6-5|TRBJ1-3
CASSRGYGNTIYF
TGTGCCAGCAGCAGGGGGTACGGAAACACCATATATTTT
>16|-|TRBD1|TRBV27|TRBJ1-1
CASSLGQGMRNTEAFF
TGTGCCAGCAGTTTAGGACAGGGGATGAGGAACACTGAAGCTTTCTTT